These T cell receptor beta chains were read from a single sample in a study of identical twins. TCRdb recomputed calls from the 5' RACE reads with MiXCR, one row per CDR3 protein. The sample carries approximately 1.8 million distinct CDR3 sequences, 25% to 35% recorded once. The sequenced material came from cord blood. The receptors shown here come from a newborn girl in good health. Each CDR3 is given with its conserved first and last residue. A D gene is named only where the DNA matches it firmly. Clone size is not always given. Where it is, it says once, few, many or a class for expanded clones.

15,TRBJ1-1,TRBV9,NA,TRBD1,TGTGCCAGCAGCCCAAGACAGGGGGGTAGCACTGAAGCTTTCTTT,CASSPRQGGSTEAFF
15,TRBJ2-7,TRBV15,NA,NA,TGTGCCACCAGCAGAGACCCGAGCTCCTACAATGAGCAGTACTTC,CATSRDPSSYNEQYF
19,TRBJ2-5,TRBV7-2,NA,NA,TGTGCCAGCAGCTTAGGCGGTCGCCCGGGACCTAAAGGAAAAGAGACCCAGTACTTC,CASSLGGRPGPKGKETQYF
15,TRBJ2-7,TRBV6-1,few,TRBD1,TGTGCCAGCAGTTGGAGGCCGGACAGGGACTACGAGCAGTACTTC,CASSWRPDRDYEQYF
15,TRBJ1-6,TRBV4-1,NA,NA,TGCGCCAGCAGCCAAGATGAGGCGGCGGATTCACCCCTCCACTTT,CASSQDEAADSPLHF
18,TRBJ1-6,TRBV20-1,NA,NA,TGCAGTGCTAGAGAAGACGGGGTTGGCCGTATGGGGAATTCACCCCTCCACTTT,CSAREDGVGRMGNSPLHF
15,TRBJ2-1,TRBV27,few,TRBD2,TGTGCCACCACGGGCCTTAGCGGGGTATACAATGAGCAGTTCTTC,CATTGLSGVYNEQFF
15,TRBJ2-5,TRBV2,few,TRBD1,TGTGCCAGCAGTGGGGGACAGAGCTACCAAGAGACCCAGTACTTC,CASSGGQSYQETQYF
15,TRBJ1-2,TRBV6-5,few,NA,TGTGCCAGCAGTTACTCGGGGGCAGGGAACTATGGCTACACCTTC,CASSYSGAGNYGYTF
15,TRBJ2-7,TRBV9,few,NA,TGTGCCAGCAGCGTAGAGACGAGCGGGCTGGACGAGCAGTACTTC,CASSVETSGLDEQYF
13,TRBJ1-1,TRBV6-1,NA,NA,TGTGCCAGCACTGGACCGCAGAACACTGAAGCTTTCTTT,CASTGPQNTEAFF
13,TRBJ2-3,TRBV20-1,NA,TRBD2,TGCAGTGCTAGCCGCGGGAGTGCAGATACGCAGTATTTT,CSASRGSADTQYF
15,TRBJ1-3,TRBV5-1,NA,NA,TGCGCCAGCAGCTTGGATGGTATGAGTGGAAACACCATATATTTT,CASSLDGMSGNTIYF
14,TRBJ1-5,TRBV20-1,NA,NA,TGCAGTGCTAGGGGCCCGGACAGTAATCAGCCCCAGCATTTT,CSARGPDSNQPQHF
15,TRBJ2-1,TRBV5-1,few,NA,TGCGCCAGCAAGGGCTACCTGGGGTCCTACAATGAGCAGTTCTTC,CASKGYLGSYNEQFF
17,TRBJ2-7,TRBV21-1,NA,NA,TGTGCCAGCAGCAAAGTCATTCTAGCGGGGGCCCCCTACGAGCAGTACTTC,CASSKVILAGAPYEQYF
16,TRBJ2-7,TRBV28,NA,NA,TGTGCCAGCAGTTTCCCTCCGGGATCGAGTCCATACGAGCAGTACTTC,CASSFPPGSSPYEQYF
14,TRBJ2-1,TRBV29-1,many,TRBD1,TGCAGCGTGGGGACAGGGGGCACCTACAATGAGCAGTTCTTC,CSVGTGGTYNEQFF
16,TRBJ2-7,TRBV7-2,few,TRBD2,TGTGCCAGCAGCTTAATCCGGACTAGCGGGTACTACGAGCAGTACTTC,CASSLIRTSGYYEQYF
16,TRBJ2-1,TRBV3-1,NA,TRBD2,TGTGCCAGCAGCCCCACGACTAGCGGGGGGTACAATGAGCAGTTCTTC,CASSPTTSGGYNEQFF
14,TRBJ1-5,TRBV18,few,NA,TGTGCCAGCTCAGAAACTCTTAGCAATCAGCCCCAGCATTTT,CASSETLSNQPQHF
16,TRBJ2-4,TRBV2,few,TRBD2,TGTGCCAGCAGCCCCAGTTCTAGCGGGAGGAGGAACATTCAGTACTTC,CASSPSSSGRRNIQYF
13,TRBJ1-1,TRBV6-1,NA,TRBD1,TGTGCCAGCAGTGAGGGACAGGGCAGGGAAGCTTTCTTT,CASSEGQGREAFF
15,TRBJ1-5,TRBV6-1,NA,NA,TGTGCCAGCAGTGCACCAAGGGTTAGCAATCAGCCCCAGCATTTT,CASSAPRVSNQPQHF
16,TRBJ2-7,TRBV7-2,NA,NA,TGTGCCAGCAGTCGTACTGAGACGGAAGGATCCTACGAGCAGTACTTC,CASSRTETEGSYEQYF
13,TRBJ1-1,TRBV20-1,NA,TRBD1,TGCAGTGCCAACAGGGGGCTGAACACTGAAGCTTTCTTT,CSANRGLNTEAFF
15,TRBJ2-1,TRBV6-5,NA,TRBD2,TGTGCCAGCAGTCCTCATAGCGGGAGCTACAATGAGCAGTTCTTC,CASSPHSGSYNEQFF
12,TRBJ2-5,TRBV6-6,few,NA,TGTGCCAGCGGACACATCCAAGAGACCCAGTACTTC,CASGHIQETQYF
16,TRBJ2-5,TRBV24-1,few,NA,TGTGCCACCAGTGATGGGACCGACCGGTACCAAGAGACCCAGTACTTC,CATSDGTDRYQETQYF
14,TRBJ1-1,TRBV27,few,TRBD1,TGTGCCAGCAGTTCATTAGGGACAGTCGGGGAAGCTTTCTTT,CASSSLGTVGEAFF
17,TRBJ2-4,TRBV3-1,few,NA,TGTGCCAGCAGCCAAGATAAACGGGGGCGGGCCAAAAACATTCAGTACTTC,CASSQDKRGRAKNIQYF
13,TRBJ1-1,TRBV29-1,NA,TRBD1,TGCAGCGTTGGGGACAGGGCCTACACTGAAGCTTTCTTT,CSVGDRAYTEAFF
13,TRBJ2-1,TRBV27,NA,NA,TGTGCCAGCAGTTTAGGGATTATCAATGAGCAGTTCTTC,CASSLGIINEQFF
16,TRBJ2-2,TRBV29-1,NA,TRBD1,TGCAGCGTTGAACCACGGACAGGGGGCAATATCGGGGAGCTGTTTTTT,CSVEPRTGGNIGELFF
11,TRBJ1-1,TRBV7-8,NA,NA,TGTGCCAGCAGCTCGCTCGGGCAAGCTTTCTTT,CASSSLGQAFF
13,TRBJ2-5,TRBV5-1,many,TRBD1,TGTGCCAGCAGTTTCAGGGGGCAAGAGACCCAGTACTTC,CASSFRGQETQYF
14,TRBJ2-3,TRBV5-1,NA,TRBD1,TGCGCCAGCACCGGGACAGGGGGTGCAGATACGCAGTATTTT,CASTGTGGADTQYF
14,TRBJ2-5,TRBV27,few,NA,TGTGCCAGCAGTTTAGGTTGGAGCAAAGAGACCCAGTACTTC,CASSLGWSKETQYF
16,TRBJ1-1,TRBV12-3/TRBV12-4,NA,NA,TGTGCCAGCAGTCAGAACAGGGTTGAACTGAACACTGAAGCTTTCTTT,CASSQNRVELNTEAFF
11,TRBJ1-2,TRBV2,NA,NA,TGTGCCAGCAGTGTGGAGGTTGGCTACACCTTC,CASSVEVGYTF